These 6 T cell receptor beta chains were all obtained from the same sample, sequenced in a study of Ad26.COV2.S vaccination and SARS-CoV-2 variants. Here immunoSEQ multiplex PCR was the method, and the copy in TCRdb shows in-frame clones only, minus some. The table has about 350,000 clones, approximately 86% seen once; the top ten hold around 10%. Specified treatment: approximately 18 received Ad26.COV2.S at low or high dose, single or two shots; 5 received placebo; per-sample allocation not given. Following the first vaccine or placebo injection, samples were taken on day 63. This material consisted of peripheral blood, taken in a trial of Ad26.COV2.S vaccine versus placebo. These receptors all stem from a person aged 18 to 59 who received the Ad26.COV2.S COVID-19 vaccine or a placebo.

The chain is built from TRBV7-2 and TRBJ1-1; 7 nucleotides line up with TRBD1. CDR3 length equals 14 residues. Germline-derived CDR1 and CDR2 are SGHTA and FQGNSA. Unmatched junction bases numbered 14, after V lost 5 bases and J lost 11 bases. The CDR3 loop reads CASSTDRVRSRAFF. As DNA, the CDR3 is TGTGCCAGCAGCACCGACAGGGTTAGAAGTCGGGCTTTCTTT.

The chain uses TRBV3-1 (or the pseudogene TRBV3-2) and TRBJ1-2; no firm D call. Trimming removed 1 base at V and 3 bases at J, with 6 bases between. CDR1 LGHDT and CDR2 YNNKEL come from the germline V gene (reference sequence). The CDR3 loop spans 13 amino acids. In DNA form, the CDR3 reads TGTGCCAGCAGCCAAGCCGTGGACTATGGCTACACCTTC. Protein sequence: CASSQAVDYGYTF.

The gene calls are TRBV12-5 and TRBJ2-3; TRBD1 or TRBD2 may be the D gene (7 bases each). V lost 4 bases and J lost 2, with 16 bases in between. This CDR3 has 16 residues. Germline CDR1 LGHNT, CDR2 FRNRAP. CDR3 nucleotides: TGTGCTAGTGGTTCCTCCAGGGGGGGGGACACAGATACGCAGTATTTT. Translated: CASGSSRGGDTDTQYF.

This chain connects TRBV4-2 to TRBJ1-2; possibly TRBD1 for D (5 bases). V dropped 3 bases and J dropped 5 bases, with 22 bases sitting between them. CDR3 length: 17 residues. CDR1 LGHNA and CDR2 YNFKEQ come from the germline V gene. CDR3 sequence: CASSQGVVDLRGYGYTF. Written as DNA, the CDR3 is TGTGCCAGCAGCCAGGGGGTAGTAGATCTCCGAGGGTATGGCTACACCTTC.

The chain recombines TRBV19 with TRBJ1-4; no clear D gene. CDR1 and CDR2 (germline): LNHDA, SQIVND (reference sequence). Trimming pared 1 base from V and 10 bases from J, leaving 13 bases between. This CDR3 region has 14 residues. The CDR3 DNA reads TGTGCCAGTAGTATAGTGGGAGTGCTTGGAAAACTGTTTTTT. Its translation is CASSIVGVLGKLFF. Looking up the rest from reference TRBV19 and TRBJ1-4 gives the full variable domain: DGGITQSPKYLFRKEGQNVTLSCEQNLNHDAMYWYRQDPGQGLRLIYYSQIVNDFQKGDIAEGYSVSREKKESFPLTVTSAQKNPTAFYLCASSIVGVLGKLFFGSGTQLSVL.

In its sample, this clone was seen once. The chain carries TRBV2 and TRBJ2-7; 7 bases align to TRBD1. The J segment lost 2 bases and the V segment lost 6 bases, leaving 4 bases of the junction unmatched. Germline values: CDR1 SNHLY, CDR2 FYNNEI. CDR3 length equals 13 residues. The CDR3 DNA reads TGTGCCAGCAGGAGGGGGCCCGCCTACGAGCAGTACTTC. Translation: CASRRGPAYEQYF. Drawing the rest from reference TRBV2 and TRBJ2-7, the complete variable domain is EPEVTQTPSHQVTQMGQEVILRCVPISNHLYFYWYRQILGQKVEFLVSFYNNEISEKSEIFDDQFSVERPDGSNFTLKIRSTKLEDSAMYFCASRRGPAYEQYFGPGTRLTVT.